These T cell receptor beta chains were read from a single sample in a study of preoperative IRX-2 immunotherapy in early breast cancer. The protocol was immunoSEQ multiplex PCR, while the TCRdb copy is restricted to in-frame clones and leaves out a portion. The profile shows 10,000 to 15,000 clones, roughly 90% of them singletons. The sample was collected from a patient treated with IRX-2 immunotherapy. These receptor sequences come from a human donor with breast cancer. Each CDR3 is given with its conserved first and last residue. D genes are given only for firm matches. Clone size appears in some rows only: once, few, many, or a class for an expanded clone.

CDR3: CASSAEQGAHYGYTF; DNA: TGTGCCAGCAGTGCGGAACAGGGGGCTCATTATGGCTACACCTTC; J: TRBJ1-2; D: TRBD1; V: TRBV2; size: NA
CDR3: CTSSPDRERGRPQHF; DNA: TGCACCAGCAGCCCAGACAGGGAGAGGGGTCGGCCCCAGCATTTT; J: TRBJ1-5; D: NA; V: TRBV1; size: once
CDR3: CASSVGTVAGYTF; DNA: TGTGCCAGCAGTGTCGGGACAGTGGCTGGCTACACCTTC; J: TRBJ1-2; D: TRBD1; V: TRBV6-1; size: NA
CDR3: CASSRLAGGHEQFF; DNA: TGTGCCAGCAGCAGACTAGCGGGGGGTCATGAGCAGTTCTTC; J: TRBJ2-1; D: TRBD2; V: TRBV11-2; size: NA
CDR3: CSVNKQGAHPGELFF; DNA: TGCAGCGTGAACAAACAGGGGGCGCATCCCGGGGAGCTGTTTTTT; J: TRBJ2-2; D: TRBD1; V: TRBV29-1; size: NA
CDR3: CASTGYNEQFF; DNA: TGTGCCAGCACCGGATACAATGAGCAGTTCTTC; J: TRBJ2-1; D: NA; V: TRBV6-5; size: NA
CDR3: CASTEQAASNYGYTF; DNA: TGTGCCAGTACCGAACAGGCAGCTAGTAACTATGGCTACACCTTC; J: TRBJ1-2; D: NA; V: TRBV19; size: NA
CDR3: CAGGQRQETQYF; DNA: TGTGCCGGTGGACAGCGACAAGAGACCCAGTACTTC; J: TRBJ2-5; D: NA; V: TRBV2; size: NA
CDR3: CASSTQKETQYF; DNA: TGTGCCAGTAGTACGCAGAAAGAGACCCAGTACTTC; J: TRBJ2-5; D: NA; V: TRBV19; size: NA
CDR3: CASSVGGGTGYGYTF; DNA: TGTGCCAGCAGCGTAGGCGGAGGGACGGGCTATGGCTACACCTTC; J: TRBJ1-2; D: NA; V: TRBV9; size: NA
CDR3: CAISERGIETQYF; DNA: TGTGCCATCAGTGAGCGGGGGATAGAGACCCAGTACTTC; J: TRBJ2-5; D: NA; V: TRBV10-3; size: NA
CDR3: CASSLIVGNEQFF; DNA: TGTGCCAGCAGCTTAATCGTAGGCAATGAGCAGTTCTTC; J: TRBJ2-1; D: NA; V: TRBV11-2; size: NA
CDR3: CASSFHRAGELFF; DNA: TGTGCCAGCAGCTTCCACAGGGCCGGGGAGCTGTTTTTT; J: TRBJ2-2; D: NA; V: TRBV11-3; size: NA
CDR3: CASSIVVGMNTEAFF; DNA: TGTGCCAGTAGTATAGTTGTCGGGATGAACACTGAAGCTTTCTTT; J: TRBJ1-1; D: NA; V: TRBV19; size: few